This T cell receptor beta chain was documented in a study of healthy donors' naive CD4 and CD8 T cells. A remark on this clonotype: Antigen unknown.

Study-wide findings and caveats: Possible naive T cell homeostatic proliferation bias remained unaddressed.

This CDR3 spans 19 amino acids. Per the germline V gene, CDR1 is ENHRY and CDR2 is SYGVKD. Trimming cost V 2 bases and J 4 bases, with 24 bases left between them. Each TCR library used 500 ng of total RNA and a linear amplification protocol. TCRdb ran MiXCR on the reads and lists one entry per CDR3 protein. The data show approximately 180,000 distinct CDR3 sequences, with about 70% seen just once and less than 2.5% held by the top ten. Material for sequencing was naive CD4+ and CD8+ T cells sorted from blood, pooled from several donors. The rearrangement links TRBV10-3 to TRBJ2-1; D is unresolved. The receptor was derived from a pool of human donors in good health; the sample pools cells from several healthy donors. The CDR3 is CAISEPSGQRDFRYNEQFF. For the CDR3, the DNA is TGTGCCATCAGTGAGCCGTCTGGGCAGCGTGATTTTCGGTACAATGAGCAGTTCTTC.